Shown below are 32 T cell receptor beta chains from a single sample sequenced in a study of shared T cell receptors in the human thymus. The assay was immunoSEQ multiplex PCR, and TCRdb's table has in-frame clones only and misses some. The sample contains hundreds of thousands of clones, approximately 90% of which appear only once. These data were also reused for a study on human thymus T cells.

The sample taken for sequencing was thymocytes. These receptors all stem from a boy in the first two years of life with a congenital heart defect.

The J gene is TRBJ2-7, the V gene TRBV30; 7 bases map to TRBD2. V was pared by 2 bases and J by 7 bases, with 14 bases of the junction left unmatched. The CDR3 runs 15 residues. The germline V gene has CDR1 GTSNPN and CDR2 SVGIG (reference sequence). The CDR3, as DNA: TGTGCCTGGAGTCCTCGACTAGCCCTTCGTTTAGAGCAGTACTTC. This encodes CAWSPRLALRLEQYF. Full variable domain (missing parts from reference TRBV30 and TRBJ2-7): SQTIHQWPATLVQPVGSPLSLECTVEGTSNPNLYWYRQAAGRGLQLLFYSVGIGQISSEVPQNLSASRPQDRQFILSSKKLLLSDSGFYLCAWSPRLALRLEQYFGPGTRLTVT.

The chain has TRBV11-3 and TRBJ2-7; a weak D match, TRBD2 (5 bases). Germline V gene data show CDR1 as SGHNT and CDR2 as YENEEA. Trimming took 1 base from V and 3 from J, leaving 10 bases between them. The CDR3 totals 14 residues. CDR3 protein: CASSLVGSHYEQYF. The DNA of the CDR3 is TGTGCCAGCAGCTTAGTAGGGAGCCACTACGAGCAGTACTTC.

V and J are TRBV4-3 and TRBJ2-2, with a weak D call TRBD2 (6 bases). This CDR3 region has 14 residues. Trimming removed 2 bases at V and 6 bases at J, with 10 bases between. Germline lookup yields CDR1 LGHNA and CDR2 YSLEER. The CDR3 region has the DNA TGCGCCAGCAGCCAACGGGGGTCGGCCGGGGAGCTGTTTTTT. Amino acid sequence: CASSQRGSAGELFF.

The chain joins TRBV5-1 to TRBJ2-5, with 16 bases matching TRBD2. The CDR3 has 16 residues. Germline CDR1 is SGHRS and CDR2 is YFSETQ. The trim removed 4 bases at V and 5 bases at J, leaving 5 bases unmatched. The DNA for the CDR3 is TGCGCCAGCAGCAAGGGACTAGCGGGAGGGGGTGAGACCCAGTACTTC. This sequence encodes CASSKGLAGGGETQYF.

The V call is TRBV5-8, the J call TRBJ1-4; D perhaps matches TRBD1 (5 bases). V was trimmed by 0 bases and J by 3 bases, leaving 9 bases between them. The CDR3 totals 15 residues. Per the germline V gene, CDR1 is SGHTS and CDR2 is YDEGEE. The CDR3 loop is CASSLAGGSNEKLFF. The CDR3 nucleotides are TGTGCCAGCAGCTTGGCGGGGGGATCTAATGAAAAACTGTTTTTT. Drawing the rest from reference TRBV5-8 and TRBJ1-4, the complete variable domain is EAGVTQSPTHLIKTRGQQATLRCSPISGHTSVYWYQQALGLGLQFLLWYDEGEERNRGNFPPRFSGRQFPNYSSELNVNALELEDSALYLCASSLAGGSNEKLFFGSGTQLSVL.

The gene calls are TRBV7-2 and TRBJ2-7; 12 bases align to TRBD1. CDR3 length: 16 residues. Germline values: CDR1 SGHTA, CDR2 FQGNSA. J was trimmed by 4 bases and V by 5 bases; bases with no gene match: 9. DNA for the CDR3: TGTGCCAGCAGCCAGGATGGGACAGGGGGCTCGTACGAGCAGTACTTC. Its translation: CASSQDGTGGSYEQYF.

V is TRBV4-3 and J is TRBJ2-7; the D gene is possibly TRBD2 (5 bases). Trimming took off 3 bases at V and 1 base at J, with 19 bases between the two ends. Germline values: CDR1 LGHNA, CDR2 YSLEER. The CDR3 is 17 amino acids. The CDR3 DNA is TGCGCCAGCAGCCAGACCGCCGAGCGGCACAATTCCTACGAGCAGTACTTC. Translation: CASSQTAERHNSYEQYF.

This clone was seen a handful of times. The chain couples TRBV18 to TRBJ1-2, with D unclear. This CDR3 is 13 amino acids long. Per germline, CDR1 KGHSH and CDR2 LQKENI. V lost 3 bases, J lost 2 bases, and 7 bases lay in between. As DNA, the CDR3 is TGTGCCAGCTCACCGAGGCAAAACTATGGCTACACCTTC. It translates to CASSPRQNYGYTF.

The rearrangement links TRBV4-2 to TRBJ2-1; 9 bases line up with TRBD2. With V trimmed by 1 base and J by 4 bases, 8 bases remained unmatched. This CDR3 region has 17 residues. Germline V lookup: CDR1 LGHNA, CDR2 YNFKEQ. The CDR3 protein is CASSQGGRLAEYNEQFF. In DNA form, the CDR3 reads TGTGCCAGCAGCCAAGGGGGGAGACTAGCGGAATACAATGAGCAGTTCTTC.

The chain has TRBV6-6 and TRBJ1-5; D might be TRBD1 (6 bases). The germline V and J ends were trimmed by 7 bases and 5 bases, with 15 bases remaining between them. CDR3 length: 14 amino acids. Germline V gives CDR1 MNHNY, CDR2 SVGAGI (reference sequence). CDR3 sequence (DNA): TGTGCCAGCAAGTACTCAGGGGTGGATCAGCCCCAGCATTTT. Translated, it gives CASKYSGVDQPQHF.

The V gene is TRBV5-6, the J gene TRBJ1-1; D uncertain. The CDR3 runs to 17 residues. Trimming stripped 4 bases from V and 4 bases from J, with 23 bases between. CDR1 is SGHDT, CDR2 YYEEEE, per germline. Here the CDR3 reads CASSRKKRDGQTTEAFF. DNA for the CDR3: TGTGCCAGCAGCCGAAAGAAACGCGATGGGCAGACCACTGAAGCTTTCTTT.

CDR3: CASSLDRGKGNYGYTF. CDR3 nucleotides: TGTGCCAGCAGCTTGGATAGGGGAAAGGGCAACTATGGCTACACCTTC. The rearrangement links TRBV5-8 to TRBJ1-2; tentative D call: TRBD1 (5 bases). Germline-derived CDR1 and CDR2 are SGHTS and YDEGEE. Between the trimmed V and J ends, which lost 0 bases and 2 bases, there was a span of 14 bases. The CDR3 is made up of 16 amino acids.

V usage is TRBV10-1 and J usage is TRBJ2-7; possible D gene TRBD1, 7 bases. Deletions cut 3 bases from V and 7 bases from J, with 16 bases between. This CDR3 is built from 14 residues. Per germline, CDR1 WNHNN and CDR2 SYGVQD (reference sequence). The CDR3 region is CASSDPDRAGEQYF. Written as DNA, the CDR3 is TGCGCCAGCAGTGACCCCGACAGGGCGGGAGAGCAGTACTTC.

The chain uses TRBV10-3 and TRBJ2-7; no clear D. This CDR3 spans 13 amino acids. Trimming removed 3 bases from V and 6 bases from J, with 12 bases in between. Looked up from germline, CDR1 is ENHRY and CDR2 is SYGVKD. The CDR3 reads CAISDDSRSEQYF. The CDR3 DNA reads as TGTGCCATCAGTGACGACTCCAGAAGCGAGCAGTACTTC.

This clone came up once. The chain employs TRBV6-5 and TRBJ2-5, with unresolved D. V was clipped by 1 base and J by 6 bases, with 12 bases between them. The CDR3 is 14 residues long. Germline CDR1 and CDR2: MNHEY and SVGAGI. The CDR3 here is CASSYYVHPKTQYF. The CDR3 DNA sequence: TGTGCCAGCAGTTACTACGTACACCCGAAGACCCAGTACTTC.

The chain uses TRBV2 and TRBJ1-2; perhaps TRBD1 as D (5 bases). CDR3 length: 15 amino acids. The germline V gene has CDR1 SNHLY and CDR2 FYNNEI. Trimming left V 6 bases short and J 4 bases short, with 18 bases between. This chain's CDR3 is CASRDRQISPYGYTF. CDR3 sequence (DNA): TGTGCCAGCAGGGATCGACAGATCTCCCCCTATGGCTACACCTTC.

On this clone: Other DNA sequences within the sample encode an identical CDR3. The chain employs TRBV27 and TRBJ1-1; TRBD1 matches 7 bases. Losses at the gene ends were 2 bases for V and 5 bases for J; bases not matched to a gene: 2. Germline V lookup: CDR1 MNHEY, CDR2 SMNVEV (reference sequence). CDR3 size: 13 residues. The CDR3 coding sequence is TGTGCCAGCAGTTTACCAGGGGGTACTGAAGCTTTCTTT. Amino acid sequence: CASSLPGGTEAFF.

The chain recombines TRBV4-1 with TRBJ2-7; possible D gene TRBD2, 6 bases. V lost 2 bases and J lost 0, with 11 bases in between. This CDR3 is built from 15 residues. CDR1 and CDR2 (germline): MGHRA, YSYEKL. The CDR3 sequence is CASSQQGAGSYEQYF. The CDR3 nucleotides are TGCGCCAGCAGCCAACAAGGAGCGGGCTCCTACGAGCAGTACTTC.

This chain uses TRBV2 with TRBJ2-7; 11 positions agree with TRBD2. Germline assignment: CDR1 SNHLY and CDR2 FYNNEI. The junction had 7 bases not matched to a gene; V was cut back by 7 bases and J by 5 bases. The CDR3 spans 14 residues. The CDR3 region is CASNPSGRSHEQYF. CDR3 sequence (DNA): TGTGCCAGCAATCCTAGCGGGAGGTCCCACGAGCAGTACTTC.

The V and J genes are TRBV5-1 and TRBJ2-1, with 7 bases fitting TRBD2. V lost 5 bases and J lost 4; bases outside the gene matches: 12. The V gene's germline CDR1 is SGHRS and CDR2 YFSETQ. The CDR3 has 16 amino acids. CDR3 amino acids: CASRSTKRDSYNEQFF. CDR3 in DNA: TGCGCCAGCAGGTCGACTAAGCGGGACTCATACAATGAGCAGTTCTTC.

The chain employs TRBV5-4 and TRBJ2-1; maybe TRBD1 (6 bases). The V end lost 4 bases, the J end lost 14 bases, and 13 bases lay between the germline ends. CDR3 size: 11 residues. Germline CDR1 and CDR2: SGHNT and YYREEE (reference sequence). CDR3 loop: CASSGRDKEFF. The CDR3 DNA reads as TGTGCCAGCAGCGGCCGGGACAAAGAGTTCTTC.

V is TRBV11-2 and J is TRBJ2-7; TRBD1 matches at 11 bases. J lost 2 bases, V lost 0 bases, and 15 bases had no gene match. CDR3 size: 20 residues. The V gene's germline CDR1 is SGHAT and CDR2 FQNNGV. In DNA, the CDR3 is TGTGCCAGCAGCTTAGATGGGACAGGGGGAGCAACCACCATGGCCTACGAGCAGTACTTC. This codes for CASSLDGTGGATTMAYEQYF.

The rearrangement uses TRBV25-1 and TRBJ1-1, with 9 bases that match TRBD1. CDR3 size: 17 residues. Germline V gene lookup returns CDR1 MGHDK and CDR2 SYGVNS. Trimming took 4 bases from V and 0 from J; bases not matched to a gene: 9. The CDR3 region has the DNA TGTGCCAGCAGTGGGAGGACAGGGGCGCCCATGAACACTGAAGCTTTCTTT. Its protein product is CASSGRTGAPMNTEAFF.

The chain couples TRBV9 to TRBJ2-1; 9 bases fit TRBD2. Germline assignment: CDR1 SGDLS and CDR2 YYNGEE. After removal of 6 bases from V and 1 base from J, the junction contained 11 bases not matched to a gene. This CDR3 is built from 17 residues. Here the CDR3 DNA reads TGTGCCAGCACCTCTGGGGGCGGGAGGGCTTCCTACAATGAGCAGTTCTTC. It translates to CASTSGGGRASYNEQFF.

The CDR3 sequence is CASSLEPREGKDTQYF. CDR3 coding DNA: TGTGCCAGCAGCTTGGAACCCCGGGAGGGTAAAGATACGCAGTATTTT. The chain is built from TRBV5-6 and TRBJ2-3, with 8 bases that match TRBD2. CDR1 and CDR2 from the germline V gene are SGHDT and YYEEEE. V was pared by 0 bases and J by 5 bases, with 8 bases of the junction left unmatched. The CDR3 has 16 amino acids.

A few counts support this clone. The genes are TRBV6-5 and TRBJ2-4, with 8 bases identical to TRBD2. Per the germline V gene, CDR1 is MNHEY and CDR2 is SVGAGI. V lost 4 bases and J lost 7; bases outside the gene matches: 12. The CDR3 runs to 16 residues. The CDR3, as DNA: TGTGCCAGCAGTTCCCTTCAGCAGGGACTAGGGAACATTCAGTACTTC. It encodes CASSSLQQGLGNIQYF.

The J gene is TRBJ2-7, the V gene TRBV6-5; D possibly corresponds to TRBD1 (6 bases). Germline CDR1 reads MNHEY; CDR2 reads SVGAGI. The CDR3 is made up of 14 amino acids. The germline V and J ends were trimmed by 4 bases and 0 bases, with 10 bases remaining between them. The CDR3 here is CASSSGTHSYEQYF. CDR3 in DNA: TGTGCCAGCAGTTCCGGGACACACTCCTACGAGCAGTACTTC.

The chain employs TRBV2 and TRBJ2-7; D gene ambiguous. The CDR3 totals 12 residues. The germline V and J ends were trimmed by 8 bases and 6 bases, with 14 bases remaining between them. Germline values: CDR1 SNHLY, CDR2 FYNNEI. The CDR3 coding sequence is TGTGCCAGCCATAATAGGTGGGCCGAGCAGTACTTC. Encoded protein: CASHNRWAEQYF.

Notes on this clone: Other nucleotide sequences from this sample produce the same CDR3. The CDR3 reads CASSGLAGGYNEQFF. The CDR3, as DNA: TGTGCCAGCAGTGGACTAGCGGGAGGGTACAATGAGCAGTTCTTC. The chain joins TRBV2 to TRBJ2-1; 14 bases map to TRBD2. Germline V gives CDR1 SNHLY, CDR2 FYNNEI. The V and J ends lost 4 bases and 4 bases, in that order; junction bases with no gene match: 0. This CDR3 has 15 residues.

The rearrangement joins TRBV4-1 to TRBJ2-2; no definite D call. CDR1 is MGHRA and CDR2 is YSYEKL in the germline V gene. V lost 1 base to trimming and J lost 5 bases, with 14 bases between them. The CDR3 runs to 16 residues. The CDR3 region is CASSQAVQKYTGELFF. DNA of the CDR3: TGCGCCAGCAGCCAAGCCGTACAGAAGTATACCGGGGAGCTGTTTTTT.

V usage is TRBV25-1 and J usage is TRBJ2-5, with unresolved D. V was clipped by 3 bases and J by 1 base, with 9 bases between them. CDR1 is MGHDK, CDR2 SYGVNS, per germline. This CDR3 comprises 14 residues. The CDR3 loop reads CASSDLRIQETQYF. DNA for the CDR3: TGTGCCAGCAGTGACTTGCGGATCCAAGAGACCCAGTACTTC.

This rearrangement joins TRBV15 to TRBJ2-7; D may be TRBD2 (5 bases). There are 18 residues in the CDR3. Trimming cost V 0 bases and J 2 bases, with 20 bases left between them. The germline V gene encodes CDR1 LNHNV and CDR2 YYDKDF (reference sequence). CDR3 sequence: CATSRDGERDTRPYEQYF. CDR3 coding DNA: TGTGCCACCAGCAGAGATGGGGAGCGAGACACACGACCCTACGAGCAGTACTTC. Combining the CDR3 with reference TRBV15 and TRBJ2-7 gives the whole variable domain DAMVIQNPRYQVTQFGKPVTLSCSQTLNHNVMYWYQQKSSQAPKLLFHYYDKDFNNEADTPDNFQSRRPNTSFCFLDIRSPGLGDTAMYLCATSRDGERDTRPYEQYFGPGTRLTVT.